The 8 T cell receptor beta chains below all came from one sample that was sequenced in a study of T-cell reconstitution after alpha-beta-depleted transplantation in children. Researchers prepared the TCRbeta library using unique molecular identifiers, the study reports. TCRdb analysed the PCR reads with MiXCR anew, one entry per CDR3 protein. The sample has about 980,000 distinct CDR3 sequences, about 29% seen once. The sample in question was PBMCs, mostly from graft donor cells, obtained 360 days after TCRalphabeta/CD19-depleted stem cell transplant. The receptor source for this set is a boy younger than two who had a stem cell transplant for SCID, so the T cells may come from the graft donor.

The chain has TRBV20-1 and TRBJ2-2; TRBD1 aligns across 7 bases. Germline V gives CDR1 DFQATT, CDR2 SNEGSKA (reference sequence). V lost 5 bases, J lost 4 bases, and 10 bases stayed unmatched. The CDR3 consists of 15 residues. DNA of the CDR3: TGCAGTGCTTCAACTGGACAGGAGTTCACCGGGGAGCTGTTTTTT. It specifies CSASTGQEFTGELFF.

The chain combines TRBV11-3 with TRBJ2-3, with 8 bases that match TRBD2. From germline, CDR1 is SGHNT and CDR2 YENEEA. V gave up 2 bases and J gave up 2 bases; unmatched junction bases: 6. The length of the CDR3 is 16 residues. CDR3 in DNA: TGTGCCAGCAGCTTACACCGGGGGGGATTCACAGATACGCAGTATTTT. Its translation: CASSLHRGGFTDTQYF.

This clonotype was seen a handful of times. The V call is TRBV15, the J call TRBJ1-2, with D unclear. The CDR3 has 14 amino acids. V lost 5 bases, J lost 5 bases, and 15 bases lay in between. The V gene's germline CDR1 is LNHNV and CDR2 YYDKDF (reference sequence). CDR3 DNA: TGTGCCACCAGCCCCGACCGGGGTTTTTATGGCTACACCTTC. It codes for CATSPDRGFYGYTF.

This chain joins TRBV20-1 and TRBJ2-7, with D hard to call. Trimming cost V 1 base and J 0 bases, with 4 bases left between them. Looked up from germline, CDR1 is DFQATT and CDR2 is SNEGSKA (reference sequence). CDR3 length equals 12 residues. For the CDR3, the DNA is TGCAGTGCTAGAGCCTACTCCTACGAGCAGTACTTC. This gives the protein CSARAYSYEQYF.

In its sample, this clonotype was seen a few times. This chain uses TRBV6-1 with TRBJ2-5; no definite D call. Trimming took off 7 bases at V and 0 bases at J, with 9 bases between the two ends. Germline V lookup: CDR1 MNHNS, CDR2 SASEGT. The CDR3 length is 13 residues. CDR3 sequence reads: CASTAVYQETQYF. The CDR3 nucleotides read TGTGCCAGCACGGCAGTGTACCAAGAGACCCAGTACTTC.

V gene TRBV3-1 combines with J gene TRBJ2-7; 7 bases agree with TRBD2. The CDR3 is 16 residues long. Per the germline V gene, CDR1 is LGHDT and CDR2 is YNNKEL (reference sequence). The V segment lost 0 bases and the J segment 1 base; nucleotides outside the gene matches: 6. CDR3 sequence: CASSQDRKRGSYEQYF. The CDR3 DNA reads TGTGCCAGCAGCCAAGATAGGAAGCGGGGATCCTACGAGCAGTACTTC.

The chain joins TRBV10-3 to TRBJ1-5, with D possibly being TRBD1 (6 bases). Trimming stripped 3 bases from V and 5 bases from J, with 11 bases between. This CDR3 has 14 residues. Germline CDR1 is ENHRY and CDR2 is SYGVKD. The DNA for the CDR3 is TGTGCCATCAGTGACGACAGGAACTATCAGCCCCAGCATTTT. Protein sequence: CAISDDRNYQPQHF.

The rearrangement links TRBV12-3 or TRBV12-4 to TRBJ1-4; D gene ambiguous. Trimming took 3 bases from V and 17 from J, leaving 25 bases between them. CDR3 length equals 15 residues. DNA of the CDR3: TGTGCCAGCAGTTTTTGGGGAGGGCCCGCAAGCGAGGGTTTTTTT. Translation: CASSFWGGPASEGFF.